This paragraph reports one T cell receptor beta chain. Its specificity is not known. The data belong to a study of cytomegalovirus exposure and HLA in healthy donors. The V and J ends lost 5 bases and 5 bases, in that order; junction bases with no gene match: 11. This CDR3 comprises 16 residues. Looked up from germline, CDR1 is SGHTA and CDR2 is FQGNSA. Study-level points and caveats: In the analysis, some V segments, TRBV6-2 and TRBV6-3 included, were excluded as indistinguishable. For TCR beta chains, V- and J-gene trimming was later linked to a missense DCLRE1C variant. Apart from CMV serostatus, no immune exposure information was available.

The PCR used 60 Vbeta and 13 Jbeta primers. In the source study's methods: As a later analysis found, there were 70 million to 90 million unique TCR beta chains, of which roughly 11 million were shared. Profiling relied on immunoSEQ multiplex PCR, and the TCRdb table lists in-frame clones only, not all of them. V, J and clone size derive from that table, while D and trimming were established from the DNA sequence. The sample has roughly 100,000 clones; 55% to 75% are singletons. What was sequenced was PBMCs. The receptor was derived from a man in his fifties or sixties in good health and CMV-seronegative. The gene calls are TRBV7-2 and TRBJ2-5; 10 bases map to TRBD2. The DNA for the CDR3 is TGTGCCAGCAGCCATACCGGGACTAGCGTCTGGGAGACCCAGTACTTC. Translation: CASSHTGTSVWETQYF.